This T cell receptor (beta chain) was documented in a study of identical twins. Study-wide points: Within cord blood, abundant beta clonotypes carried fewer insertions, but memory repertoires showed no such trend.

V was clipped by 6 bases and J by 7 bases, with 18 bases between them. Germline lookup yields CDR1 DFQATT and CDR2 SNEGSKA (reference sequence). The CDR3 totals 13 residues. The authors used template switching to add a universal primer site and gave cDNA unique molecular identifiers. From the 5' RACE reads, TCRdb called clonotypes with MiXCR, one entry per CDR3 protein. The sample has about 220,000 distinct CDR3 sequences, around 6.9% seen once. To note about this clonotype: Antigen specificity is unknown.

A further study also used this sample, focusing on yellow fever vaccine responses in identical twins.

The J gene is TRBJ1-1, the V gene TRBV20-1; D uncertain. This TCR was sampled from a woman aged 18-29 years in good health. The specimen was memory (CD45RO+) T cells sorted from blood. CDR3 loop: CSASGRGIREAFF. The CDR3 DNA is TGCAGTGCCTCCGGGCGGGGAATACGTGAAGCTTTCTTT.